A single sample is the source of the 10 T cell receptor beta chains below, sequenced in a study of blood T cell repertoires in COVID-19. The table came from immunoSEQ multiplex PCR; TCRdb's copy has only in-frame clones and leaves some out. The data contain 60,000 or so clones, about 73% of them seen just once; the ten biggest clones take up roughly 27%. Material: peripheral blood. These TCRs come from a woman older than 75 with acute or convalescent COVID-19.

V is TRBV5-6 and J is TRBJ1-6; maybe TRBD1 (5 bases). Germline V CDR1 and CDR2: SGHDT, YYEEEE. This CDR3 has 15 residues. The V gene lost 0 bases and the J gene lost 8 bases, with 12 bases spanning the gap. The CDR3 loop is CASSLVGGIDSPLHF. CDR3 bases: TGTGCCAGCAGCTTGGTCGGGGGGATTGATTCACCCCTCCACTTT.

The V gene is TRBV11-3, the J gene TRBJ2-6; D not certain. The germline V gene has CDR1 SGHNT and CDR2 YENEEA. The CDR3 sequence is 16 residues long. V shed 4 bases and J shed 0 bases, with 10 bases lying between them. This CDR3 reads CASSSLSFSGANVLTF. The CDR3 DNA is TGTGCCAGCAGCTCACTTTCTTTCTCTGGGGCCAACGTCCTGACTTTC.

This clone was picked up a small number of times. This sequence joins TRBV28 and TRBJ1-6, with 8 bases lining up with TRBD1. The CDR3 is 15 amino acids. V lost 5 bases and J lost 10; bases outside the gene matches: 10. The germline V gene has CDR1 MDHEN and CDR2 SYDVKM. CDR3: CASSPRTGIGSPLHF. As DNA, the CDR3 is TGTGCCAGCAGTCCTAGGACAGGGATTGGGTCACCCCTCCACTTT.

The V gene is TRBV6-5, the J gene TRBJ2-3, with D possibly TRBD1 on 5 matching bases. CDR1 and CDR2 from the germline V gene are MNHEY and SVGAGI. Trimming removed 6 bases at V and 8 bases at J, with 15 bases between. CDR3 length: 13 amino acids. This CDR3 reads CASRETASGTQYF. In DNA form, the CDR3 reads TGTGCCAGCAGGGAGACAGCTTCTGGTACGCAGTATTTT.

The gene calls are TRBV6-2 or TRBV6-3 and TRBJ1-5; D may be TRBD1 (5 bases). V lost 5 bases and J 3 bases, leaving 11 bases between the germline ends. This CDR3 contains 14 residues. Germline V gene sequence: CDR1 MNHEY, CDR2 SVGEGT. The CDR3 DNA sequence: TGTGCCAGCAGTAAGTTGACAGACAATCAGCCCCAGCATTTT. Residues: CASSKLTDNQPQHF.

This chain uses TRBV6-6 with TRBJ2-5; D possibly corresponds to TRBD2 (6 bases). This CDR3 is 14 amino acids long. The germline V gene has CDR1 MNHNY and CDR2 SVGAGI (reference sequence). V dropped 7 bases and J dropped 5 bases, with 17 bases sitting between them. CDR3 nucleotides: TGTGCCAGCACCCCGGGTCCGGGGGAGGAGACCCAGTACTTC. Protein sequence: CASTPGPGEETQYF.

The genes are TRBV7-2 and TRBJ2-7, with 7 bases fitting TRBD1. V lost 2 bases, J lost 0 bases, and 4 bases stayed unmatched. The CDR3 has 15 amino acids. The germline V gene has CDR1 SGHTA and CDR2 FQGNSA. The CDR3 is CASSLTGQPSYEQYF. CDR3 nucleotides: TGTGCCAGCAGCTTAACGGGACAGCCCTCCTACGAGCAGTACTTC.

The gene calls are TRBV7-2 and TRBJ1-2; D not certain. Germline CDR1 SGHTA, CDR2 FQGNSA. The CDR3 totals 15 residues. The V gene lost 5 bases and the J gene lost 1 base, with 14 bases spanning the gap. CDR3 sequence: CASSPSIGSNYGYTF. CDR3 bases: TGTGCCAGCAGCCCCTCGATAGGGAGTAACTATGGCTACACCTTC.

The chain employs TRBV5-4 and TRBJ2-1, with 13 bases lining up with TRBD2. Germline CDR1 SGHNT, CDR2 YYREEE (reference sequence). Unmatched junction bases numbered 6, after V lost 4 bases and J lost 5 bases. The CDR3 loop spans 16 amino acids. The CDR3 here is CASSRGLAGPNNEQFF. Here the CDR3 DNA reads TGTGCCAGCAGCCGGGGACTAGCGGGACCAAACAATGAGCAGTTCTTC.

V gene TRBV4-3 combines with J gene TRBJ2-2; the match to TRBD1 covers 10 bases. J lost 5 bases, V lost 2 bases, and 5 bases had no gene match. Germline V gene data show CDR1 as LGHNA and CDR2 as YSLEER. The CDR3 loop spans 16 amino acids. CDR3 sequence: CASSQQTGGLTGELFF. The CDR3 DNA is TGCGCCAGCAGCCAACAGACAGGGGGCCTTACCGGGGAGCTGTTTTTT.